This T cell receptor (beta chain) was captured by sequencing in a study of blood T cells in healthy people across ages. Study overall: About one barcoded TCR beta cDNA was captured per two T cells. Whole-study findings and limits: A strong correlation between TCR beta diversity and naive T cell percentage was seen.

A sample-barcoded 5' primer and a J-beta primer mix were used in a second PCR of about 7 to 12 cycles. Each CDR3 protein gets one entry after TCRdb re-called the 5' RACE reads with MiXCR. The sample lists about 1.5 million distinct CDR3 sequences; 40% to 50% were seen once. The study drew donors from healthy Caucasian individuals in Russia aged roughly 6 to 95. About this clonotype: What it recognizes is unknown.

V was clipped by 0 bases and J by 3 bases, with 8 bases between them. CDR1 is DFQATT and CDR2 is SNEGSKA in the germline V gene (reference sequence). The CDR3 sequence is 13 residues long. The gene calls are TRBV20-1 and TRBJ1-2; no clear D. The sequenced material came from blood. The clonotype comes from a woman younger than 30 in good health. The CDR3 sequence: CSAREDRDYGYTF. The CDR3 DNA reads as TGCAGTGCTAGAGAAGATCGAGACTATGGCTACACCTTC.